One and the same sample provided the 20 T cell receptor beta chains below, sequenced in a study of blood T cells in healthy people across ages. A second PCR of about 7 to 12 cycles used a sample-barcoded 5' primer and a J-beta primer mix. TCRdb reanalysed the 5' RACE reads using MiXCR and keeps one entry per CDR3 protein. The sample records 800,000 or so distinct CDR3 sequences, roughly 25% being singletons. The sample was also reused in another study, on T cells of mothers and their children.

The sequencing input was blood. The receptors were gathered from a boy younger than 18 in good health.

This clonotype was observed a few times. The chain carries TRBV5-6 and TRBJ1-4; 7 bases match TRBD1. The V and J ends lost 1 base and 3 bases, in that order; junction bases with no gene match: 9. The CDR3 consists of 17 residues. Germline V gives CDR1 SGHDT, CDR2 YYEEEE. CDR3 residues: CASSLWPGGTANEKLFF. The CDR3 bases are TGTGCCAGCAGCTTGTGGCCAGGGGGTACGGCTAATGAAAAACTGTTTTTT.

The V call is TRBV7-6, the J call TRBJ1-1; weak D call: TRBD1 (5 bases). CDR3 length: 14 amino acids. Per germline, CDR1 SGHVS and CDR2 FNYEAQ. V shed 1 base and J shed 5 bases, with 11 bases lying between them. The CDR3 nucleotides are TGTGCCAGCAGCTTAGGGCAGGGATTTACTGAAGCTTTCTTT. It specifies CASSLGQGFTEAFF.

V is TRBV6-5 and J is TRBJ1-2, with 7 bases matching TRBD1. Germline loops: CDR1 MNHEY, CDR2 SVGAGI. The CDR3 extends over 13 amino acids. Unmatched junction bases numbered 7, after V lost 7 bases and J lost 5 bases. The CDR3 reads CASKAGGLYGYTF. The CDR3 nucleotides read TGTGCCAGCAAGGCAGGGGGTCTTTATGGCTACACCTTC.

This chain links TRBV28 with TRBJ1-1, with unresolved D. The CDR3 totals 15 residues. The V end was cut by 5 bases, the J end by 1 base, with 14 bases between. Germline CDR1 MDHEN, CDR2 SYDVKM. CDR3 in DNA: TGTGCCAGCAGTCCAAGTTGGACTCCGAACACTGAAGCTTTCTTT. Residues: CASSPSWTPNTEAFF.

The chain carries TRBV4-3 and TRBJ2-3, with D perhaps TRBD2 (6 bases). The length of the CDR3 is 16 residues. The germline CDR1 and CDR2 sequences are LGHNA and YSLEER. Trimming pared 1 base from V and 5 bases from J, leaving 16 bases between. CDR3 nucleotide sequence: TGCGCCAGCAGCCAAGGAGGTGTCGGGAGTCTAGATACGCAGTATTTT. This codes for CASSQGGVGSLDTQYF.

This clonotype came up many times. This chain uses TRBV28 with TRBJ2-2; TRBD2 is a possible D gene (5 bases). The CDR3 runs to 13 residues. In germline, CDR1 is MDHEN, CDR2 SYDVKM. V was pared by 7 bases and J by 4 bases, with 10 bases between. The CDR3 loop reads CASMWGVTGELFF. CDR3 coding DNA: TGTGCCAGCATGTGGGGAGTCACCGGGGAGCTGTTTTTT. The variable domain in full, with the rest retrieved from reference TRBV28 and TRBJ2-2, is DVKVTQSSRYLVKRTGEKVFLECVQDMDHENMFWYRQDPGLGLRLIYFSYDVKMKEKGDIPEGYSVSREKKERFSLILESASTNQTSMYLCASMWGVTGELFFGEGSRLTVL.

The rearrangement joins TRBV6-5 to TRBJ2-4, with 12 bases lining up with TRBD2. Unmatched junction bases numbered 13, after V lost 4 bases and J lost 9 bases. The CDR3 sequence is 17 residues long. Germline V lookup: CDR1 MNHEY, CDR2 SVGAGI. CDR3 sequence: CASSSPMTSGRSPIQYF. CDR3 DNA sequence: TGTGCCAGCAGTTCACCGATGACTAGCGGGAGAAGCCCCATTCAGTACTTC.

The rearrangement links TRBV11-2 to TRBJ1-4; no clear D. The V end was cut by 1 base, the J end by 3 bases, with 9 bases between. This CDR3 spans 15 amino acids. Germline-derived CDR1 and CDR2 are SGHAT and FQNNGV. CDR3 in DNA: TGTGCCAGCAGCTTAGGGGCGACGGCTAATGAAAAACTGTTTTTT. Amino acid sequence: CASSLGATANEKLFF. Based on the CDR3 plus reference TRBV11-2 and TRBJ1-4, the full variable domain is EAGVAQSPRYKIIEKRQSVAFWCNPISGHATLYWYQQILGQGPKLLIQFQNNGVVDDSQLPKDRFSAERLKGVDSTLKIQPAKLEDSAVYLCASSLGATANEKLFFGSGTQLSVL.

The chain combines TRBV28 with TRBJ2-4; TRBD2 matches at 7 bases. The V gene's germline CDR1 is MDHEN and CDR2 SYDVKM. This CDR3 has 13 amino acids. J gave up 8 bases and V 2 bases, and 3 bases lay outside the gene matches. CDR3 DNA: TGTGCCAGCAGTTTAGGGAGCGGGGACATTCAGTACTTC. It translates to CASSLGSGDIQYF.

The chain links TRBV6-1 to TRBJ2-5; 10 bases fit TRBD1. The tail of the sequence fits TRBJ2-7 better, so the J call may be wrong. The CDR3 covers 15 residues. The germline gives CDR1 MNHNS, CDR2 SASEGT. Here the CDR3 reads CASSARTGGNYEQYF. CDR3 nucleotide sequence: TGTGCCAGCAGTGCCCGGACAGGGGGTAACTACGAGCAGTACTTC.

This clonotype has just a few counts. This chain joins TRBV5-1 and TRBJ2-3; no firm D call. Looked up from germline, CDR1 is SGHRS and CDR2 is YFSETQ. The CDR3 extends over 14 amino acids. V gave up 1 base and J gave up 2 bases, with 8 bases separating them. Here the CDR3 reads CASSLQAVTDTQYF. CDR3 DNA: TGCGCCAGCAGCTTGCAGGCGGTCACAGATACGCAGTATTTT.

This clonotype was recorded only once. The chain links TRBV9 to TRBJ1-2, with D uncertain. The germline V and J ends were trimmed by 0 bases and 4 bases, with 10 bases remaining between them. CDR3 length: 14 residues. Germline lookup yields CDR1 SGDLS and CDR2 YYNGEE. The CDR3 protein is CASSVDPRSYGYTF. The CDR3, as DNA: TGTGCCAGCAGCGTAGATCCCAGGTCCTATGGCTACACCTTC.

This clonotype has a handful of counts. This rearrangement joins TRBV12-3 or TRBV12-4 to TRBJ2-3; weak D call: TRBD2 (6 bases). The CDR3 loop spans 16 amino acids. Trimming took off 7 bases at V and 2 bases at J, with 19 bases between the two ends. The CDR3 protein is CASTVARGLITDTQYF. The CDR3 DNA follows: TGTGCCAGCACCGTAGCAAGGGGACTCATCACAGATACGCAGTATTTT.

This clonotype came up once. This chain joins TRBV28 and TRBJ2-1; D ambiguous. Trimming cost V 10 bases and J 0 bases, with 10 bases left between them. This CDR3 has 13 amino acids. Germline assignment: CDR1 MDHEN and CDR2 SYDVKM. The CDR3 region is CAITTSSYNEQFF. In DNA, the CDR3 is TGTGCCATCACTACGAGCTCCTACAATGAGCAGTTCTTC.

Concerning this clonotype: At one boundary the junction diverges from the germline segment, which might be a read error. The chain combines TRBV20-1 with TRBJ1-5, with a tentative D call TRBD1 (6 bases). CDR3 length equals 16 residues. Germline values: CDR1 DFQATT, CDR2 SNEGSKA (reference sequence). CDR3 in amino acids: CSARGLRGNSNQPQHF. The CDR3 nucleotides read TGCAGTGCCAGAGGCCTCAGGGGAAATAGCAATCAGCCCCAGCATTTT.

This clonotype was observed a handful of times. In nucleotides, the CDR3 is TGCAGTGCCAAACCCAGGGTGGCCGGGGAGCTGTTTTTT. Residues: CSAKPRVAGELFF. This chain links TRBV20-1 with TRBJ2-2; possibly TRBD1 for D (5 bases). V lost 6 bases and J lost 6, with 14 bases in between. This CDR3 region has 13 residues. Looked up from germline, CDR1 is DFQATT and CDR2 is SNEGSKA (reference sequence).

The chain's CDR3 is CASIFNWDRSNTGELFF. In nucleotides, the CDR3 is TGTGCCAGCATTTTCAACTGGGACAGATCGAACACCGGGGAGCTGTTTTTT. This rearrangement joins TRBV12-3 or TRBV12-4 to TRBJ2-2; TRBD1 matches 7 bases. V lost 7 bases to trimming and J lost 0 bases; unmatched junction nucleotides: 11. The CDR3 length is 17 residues.

This clonotype came up a few times. The rearrangement links TRBV2 to TRBJ2-5; 10 bases are shared with TRBD2. V trimming: 7 bases; J trimming: 2 bases; junction bases outside the gene matches: 4. This CDR3 comprises 14 residues. Germline-derived CDR1 and CDR2 are SNHLY and FYNNEI. The CDR3 here is CASKASGGQETQYF. In DNA, the CDR3 is TGTGCCAGCAAGGCTAGCGGGGGACAAGAGACCCAGTACTTC.

The chain couples TRBV2 to TRBJ2-1; 8 nucleotides match TRBD1. The V gene end was trimmed by 4 bases and the J gene end by 5 bases; junction bases not matched to a gene: 4. The CDR3 consists of 14 residues. Germline V gives CDR1 SNHLY, CDR2 FYNNEI. The CDR3 nucleotides are TGTGCCAGCAGTGGTGGGACAGGAAACAATGAGCAGTTCTTC. Its translation is CASSGGTGNNEQFF.

The sample holds a few counts of this clonotype. V gene TRBV5-1 combines with J gene TRBJ2-7; no reliable D call. The CDR3 covers 13 residues. Germline values: CDR1 SGHRS, CDR2 YFSETQ. The germline V and J ends were trimmed by 0 bases and 7 bases, with 11 bases remaining between them. This CDR3 reads CASSLETLGEQYF. The CDR3 DNA reads as TGCGCCAGCAGCTTGGAAACATTGGGGGAGCAGTACTTC.